This TCR beta chain was captured by sequencing in a study of cytomegalovirus exposure and HLA in healthy donors. Findings and limits, study-wide: The HLA-A and HLA-B alleles of most subjects were reportedly predicted accurately from TCR beta sequences. The authors excluded some V segments, including TRBV6-2 and TRBV6-3, as indistinguishable. About 87% or about 30% of the time was how often most TCR beta V segments were productive, according to an earlier analysis.

PCR involved 60 Vbeta and 13 Jbeta primers. This table comes from immunoSEQ multiplex PCR, and its TCRdb copy is limited to in-frame clones, with some not included. The data show over 100,000 clones, with roughly 83% seen just once and approximately 1.5% held by the top ten. In nominal health when sampled, donors likely had unrecorded immune exposures nonetheless. V lost 5 bases, J lost 4 bases, and 18 bases lay in between. This CDR3 has 14 residues. Germline V CDR1 and CDR2: GTSNPN, SVGIG (reference sequence). Remarks on this clone: Its target is not known.

Input material: PBMCs. V and J are TRBV30 and TRBJ2-7; perhaps TRBD1 as D (5 bases). This clonotype was obtained from a man aged 40-55 years in good health and CMV-seronegative. The CDR3: CAWATLSRVYEQYF. As DNA, the CDR3 is TGTGCCTGGGCGACTCTTTCCAGGGTTTACGAGCAGTACTTC.